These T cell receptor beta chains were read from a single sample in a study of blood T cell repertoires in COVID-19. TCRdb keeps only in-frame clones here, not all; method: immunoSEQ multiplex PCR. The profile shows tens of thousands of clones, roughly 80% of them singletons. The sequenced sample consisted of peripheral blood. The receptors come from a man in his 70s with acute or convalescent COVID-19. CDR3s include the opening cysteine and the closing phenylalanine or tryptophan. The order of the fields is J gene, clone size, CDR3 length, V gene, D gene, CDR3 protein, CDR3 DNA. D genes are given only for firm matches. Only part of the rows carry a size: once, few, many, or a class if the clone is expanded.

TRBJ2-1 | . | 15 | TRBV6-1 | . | CASSEDWGVYNEQFF | TGTGCCAGCAGTGAGGACTGGGGGGTATACAATGAGCAGTTCTTC
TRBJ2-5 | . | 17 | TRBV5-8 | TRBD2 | CASSSGLAGGPEETQYF | TGTGCCAGCAGCTCAGGACTAGCGGGAGGGCCGGAGGAGACCCAGTACTTC
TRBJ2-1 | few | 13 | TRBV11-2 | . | CASSKELYNEQFF | TGTGCCAGCAGCAAGGAGCTTTACAATGAGCAGTTCTTC
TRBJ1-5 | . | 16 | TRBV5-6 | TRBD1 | CASSLYRGPSNQPQHF | TGTGCCAGCAGCTTATACAGGGGGCCGAGCAATCAGCCCCAGCATTTT
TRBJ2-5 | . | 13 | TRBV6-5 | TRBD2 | CASSPVAGGTQYF | TGTGCCAGCAGCCCGGTAGCGGGCGGGACCCAGTACTTC
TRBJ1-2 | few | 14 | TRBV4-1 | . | CASSQEPANYGYTF | TGCGCCAGCAGCCAAGAACCAGCTAACTATGGCTACACCTTC
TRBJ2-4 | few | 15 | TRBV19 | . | CASSSALTGKNIQYF | TGTGCCAGTTCCTCCGCCTTAACAGGCAAAAACATTCAGTACTTC
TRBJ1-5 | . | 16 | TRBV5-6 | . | CASSLGAGGSGQPQHF | TGTGCCAGCAGCCTAGGGGCCGGGGGGTCGGGTCAGCCCCAGCATTTT
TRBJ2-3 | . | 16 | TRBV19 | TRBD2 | CASSTVAPTGGDTQYF | TGTGCCAGTAGTACCGTGGCCCCGACGGGGGGGGATACGCAGTATTTT
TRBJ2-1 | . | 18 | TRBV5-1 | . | CASSLRPLQRFSYNEQFF | TGCGCCAGCAGCTTGCGACCTCTCCAGCGGTTCTCCTACAATGAGCAGTTCTTC
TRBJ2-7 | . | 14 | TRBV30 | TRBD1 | CAWSRGTGGYEQYF | TGTGCCTGGAGCAGGGGGACAGGGGGGTACGAGCAGTACTTC
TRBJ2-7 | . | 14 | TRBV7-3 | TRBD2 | CASSSGLVSDEQYF | TGTGCCAGCAGCTCGGGACTAGTATCCGACGAGCAGTACTTC
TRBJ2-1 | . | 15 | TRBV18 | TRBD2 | CASSPPAGGENEQFF | TGTGCCAGCTCACCTCCAGCGGGAGGTGAGAATGAGCAGTTCTTC
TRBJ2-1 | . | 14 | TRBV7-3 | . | CASSLTTKRGEQFF | TGTGCCAGCAGCTTAACTACGAAGAGAGGTGAGCAGTTCTTC